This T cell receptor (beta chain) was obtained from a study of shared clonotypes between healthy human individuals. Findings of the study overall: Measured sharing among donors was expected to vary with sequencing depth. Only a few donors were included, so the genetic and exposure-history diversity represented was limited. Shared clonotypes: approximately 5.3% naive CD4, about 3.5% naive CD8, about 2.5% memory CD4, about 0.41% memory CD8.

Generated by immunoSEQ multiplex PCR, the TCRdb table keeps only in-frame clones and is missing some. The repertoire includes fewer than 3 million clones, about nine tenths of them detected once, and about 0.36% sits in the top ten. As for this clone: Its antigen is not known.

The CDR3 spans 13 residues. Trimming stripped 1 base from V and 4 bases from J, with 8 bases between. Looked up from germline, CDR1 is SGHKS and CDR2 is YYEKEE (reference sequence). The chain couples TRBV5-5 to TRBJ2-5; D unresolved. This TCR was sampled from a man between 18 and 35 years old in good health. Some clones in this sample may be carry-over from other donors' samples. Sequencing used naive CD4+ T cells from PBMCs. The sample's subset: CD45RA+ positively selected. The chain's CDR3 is CASSLWFGETQYF. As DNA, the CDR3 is TGTGCCAGCAGCTTGTGGTTTGGAGAGACCCAGTACTTC.